The T cell receptor beta chain described here comes from a study of T cell repertoires in cytomegalovirus infection. Study information: TCR beta signatures that were public indicated CMV infection and matching HLA type.

This clonotype was recorded many times. From the reads, TCRdb called clonotypes with MiXCR, one entry per CDR3 protein. The sample holds approximately 200,000 distinct CDR3 sequences, roughly 22% seen once. Sequencing was done on a sample of CD8+ T cells from PBMCs. The TCR originated in a human donor in good health (CMV status not recorded). Some clones in this sample may be carry-over from other donors' samples.

CDR3 protein: CASTPRGLGNEQFF. CDR3 coding DNA: TGTGCCAGCACCCCCCGGGGGCTGGGGAATGAGCAGTTCTTC. This chain joins TRBV7-2 and TRBJ2-1; D is tentatively TRBD1 or TRBD2 (6 bases each). The CDR3 consists of 14 residues. V dropped 7 bases and J dropped 7 bases, with 17 bases sitting between them. Germline V gene lookup returns CDR1 SGHTA and CDR2 FQGNSA.